The 2 T cell receptor beta chains given below trace back to one sample, sequenced in a study of T cells after yellow fever vaccination. TCRdb redid the calling of the 5' RACE reads with MiXCR, one entry per CDR3 protein. The table shows some 260,000 distinct CDR3 sequences, with roughly 5.6% occurring only once. The sequenced sample was CD4+ T cells sorted from PBMCs, obtained on the day of the yellow fever booster vaccination. Receptors originate from a young man who received the YFV17D yellow fever vaccine.

This clonotype has just a few counts. CDR3 residues: CASSSARGVGSFF. The CDR3 nucleotides are TGTGCCAGCAGCTCAGCGCGGGGGGTTGGGTCCTTCTTT. The rearrangement uses TRBV7-2 and TRBJ1-1; the D gene is possibly TRBD1 (5 bases). This CDR3 contains 13 residues. Germline CDR1 is SGHTA and CDR2 is FQGNSA. Trimming pared 4 bases from V and 14 bases from J, leaving 20 bases between. The whole variable domain, remainder taken from reference TRBV7-2 and TRBJ1-1, is GAGVSQSPSNKVTEKGKDVELRCDPISGHTALYWYRQSLGQGLEFLIYFQGNSAPDKSGLPSDRFSAERTGGSVSTLTIQRTQQEDSAVYLCASSSARGVGSFFGQGTRLTVV.

The DNA for the CDR3 is TGTGCCAGCAGTGAATCGTTCCGGGGGTTGCAGTACGTC. Encoded protein: CASSESFRGLQYV. The rearrangement joins TRBV2 to TRBJ2-7; D is possibly TRBD2 (6 bases). The CDR3 is 13 amino acids. Trimming pared 2 bases from V and 9 bases from J, leaving 14 bases between. CDR1 SNHLY and CDR2 FYNNEI come from the germline V gene.